This record concerns one T cell receptor beta chain sequence. What it recognizes is unknown. One end of the junction fails to match germline, which may point to a read error. Germline V gene lookup returns CDR1 MDHEN and CDR2 SYDVKM. The CDR3 spans 9 residues. This sample is part of a study of cytomegalovirus exposure and HLA in healthy donors. Overall study results and limits: In vitro, a few CMV-associated chains proved specific for CMV antigens. An analysis was carried out at a later point. It showed that HLA-associated TCR beta chains were more clonally expanded than equally common non-associated chains. Later findings reportedly placed an Asian-associated ancestry cluster below the approximately 670-donor mean for N-insertions.

PCR was performed using 60 Vbeta and 13 Jbeta primers. TCRdb's table, derived via immunoSEQ multiplex PCR, lists solely in-frame clones and lacks some. This sample has roughly 200,000 clones; 80% occur once, and the top ten carry 0.65%. The specimen sequenced was PBMCs. The V call is TRBV28, the J call TRBJ1-3; D gene ambiguous. The clonotype originates from a boy between 10 and 17 years old in good health and CMV-seronegative. Here the CDR3 reads CASSISGGF. DNA of the CDR3: TGTGCCAGCAGTATTTCCGGAGGTTTT.